Listed here are 27 T cell receptor beta chains from one sample, sequenced in a study of cytomegalovirus exposure and HLA in healthy donors. PCR was performed using 60 Vbeta and 13 Jbeta primers. Generated by immunoSEQ multiplex PCR, the TCRdb table keeps only in-frame clones and is missing some. The data contain 90,000 or so clones, about 77% of them seen just once; the ten biggest clones take up under 5%. Specimen: PBMCs. These receptors all come from a male donor in good health and CMV-seropositive.

The V call is TRBV19, the J call TRBJ2-1; 12 bases match TRBD2. The CDR3 is 14 residues long. Germline V gene sequence: CDR1 LNHDA, CDR2 SQIVND (reference sequence). V lost 5 bases, J lost 4 bases, and 0 bases stayed unmatched. The CDR3 nucleotides read TGTGCCAGTAGTGGGACTAGCGGGTACAATGAGCAGTTCTTC. It encodes CASSGTSGYNEQFF. Complete variable domain (other parts from reference TRBV19 and TRBJ2-1): DGGITQSPKYLFRKEGQNVTLSCEQNLNHDAMYWYRQDPGQGLRLIYYSQIVNDFQKGDIAEGYSVSREKKESFPLTVTSAQKNPTAFYLCASSGTSGYNEQFFGPGTRLTVL.

The rearrangement joins TRBV19 to TRBJ1-1; the match to TRBD1 covers 7 bases. After removal of 4 bases from V and 0 bases from J, the junction contained 5 bases not matched to a gene. This CDR3 has 15 amino acids. Germline V gene data show CDR1 as LNHDA and CDR2 as SQIVND (reference sequence). CDR3 residues: CASSNRDSMNTEAFF. In nucleotides, the CDR3 is TGTGCCAGTAGTAACCGGGACAGCATGAACACTGAAGCTTTCTTT.

This clone occurred a few times. The chain recombines TRBV19 with TRBJ2-5, with TRBD2 matching 14 bases. The V gene end was trimmed by 4 bases and the J gene end by 5 bases; junction bases not matched to a gene: 3. CDR1 LNHDA and CDR2 SQIVND come from the germline V gene (reference sequence). The CDR3 covers 15 residues. CDR3 sequence (DNA): TGTGCCAGTAGTAAGGGACTAGCGGGAGTGGAGACCCAGTACTTC. This gives the protein CASSKGLAGVETQYF.

The chain carries TRBV19 and TRBJ2-7; the match to TRBD1 covers 7 bases. Unmatched junction bases numbered 11, after V lost 9 bases and J lost 0 bases. The CDR3 length is 15 residues. Per the germline V gene, CDR1 is LNHDA and CDR2 is SQIVND (reference sequence). The CDR3 region is CASSWGQRSSYEQYF. The CDR3 DNA is TGTGCCAGCAGTTGGGGACAGAGGAGCTCCTACGAGCAGTACTTC.

This chain uses TRBV28 with TRBJ2-3, with TRBD2 matching over 8 bases. Germline V CDR1 and CDR2: MDHEN, SYDVKM. V shed 0 bases and J 2 bases; nucleotides not matched to a gene: 7. The CDR3 is made up of 17 amino acids. CDR3 residues: CASSLWAGGPFTDTQYF. The CDR3, as DNA: TGTGCCAGCAGTTTATGGGCGGGGGGCCCCTTCACAGATACGCAGTATTTT.

The chain employs TRBV30 and TRBJ1-6, with D maybe TRBD1 (6 bases). This CDR3 has 15 residues. V was shortened by 0 bases and J by 6 bases, with 12 bases between the two germline ends. Germline loops: CDR1 GTSNPN, CDR2 SVGIG (reference sequence). CDR3 amino acids: CAWSVTGSGNSPLHF. CDR3 bases: TGTGCCTGGAGTGTAACAGGGTCGGGTAATTCACCCCTCCACTTT.

V gene TRBV2 combines with J gene TRBJ1-5, with TRBD1 matching 10 bases. The V gene end was trimmed by 7 bases and the J gene end by 5 bases; junction bases not matched to a gene: 2. This CDR3 has 13 residues. Germline assignment: CDR1 SNHLY and CDR2 FYNNEI. The CDR3 here is CASMGTGDQPQHF. Written as DNA, the CDR3 is TGTGCCAGCATGGGGACAGGGGATCAGCCCCAGCATTTT.

The chain joins TRBV2 to TRBJ2-7; 8 nucleotides match TRBD1. The germline gives CDR1 SNHLY, CDR2 FYNNEI. V shed 9 bases and J 3 bases; nucleotides not matched to a gene: 10. The CDR3 loop spans 14 amino acids. CDR3 nucleotide sequence: TGTGCCAGTGCTAGGGAACAGGGGGGCTACGAGCAGTACTTC. Amino acids: CASAREQGGYEQYF.

This chain links TRBV28 with TRBJ2-3; a possible D gene is TRBD2 (5 bases). The germline CDR1 and CDR2 sequences are MDHEN and SYDVKM. CDR3 length equals 15 residues. The V gene lost 3 bases and the J gene lost 8 bases, with 18 bases spanning the gap. In nucleotides, the CDR3 is TGTGCCAGCAGTTTCGAGGATCCAAGGGAGAGTACGCAGTATTTT. Translated: CASSFEDPRESTQYF.

The chain links TRBV27 to TRBJ2-1; D possibly corresponds to TRBD1 (6 bases). The CDR3 is made up of 13 amino acids. Germline V gene data show CDR1 as MNHEY and CDR2 as SMNVEV (reference sequence). Trimming took 5 bases from V and 6 from J, leaving 11 bases between them. Here the CDR3 reads CASSNSDSNEQFF. CDR3 sequence (DNA): TGTGCCAGCAGTAACTCGGACAGCAATGAGCAGTTCTTC.

This clone has more than one count but fewer than ten. The rearrangement joins TRBV7-9 to TRBJ2-1; no firm D call. The CDR3 consists of 11 residues. The V end lost 2 bases, the J end lost 7 bases, and 3 bases lay between the germline ends. Looked up from germline, CDR1 is SEHNR and CDR2 is FQNEAQ (reference sequence). CDR3 in DNA: TGTGCCAGCAGCTTATTAAATGAGCAGTTCTTC. Translation gives CASSLLNEQFF.

This clone was counted once. The J gene is TRBJ2-4, the V gene TRBV9, with 9 positions matching TRBD2. V shed 1 base and J 7 bases; nucleotides not matched to a gene: 9. Germline V gives CDR1 SGDLS, CDR2 YYNGEE. This CDR3 spans 16 amino acids. In DNA, the CDR3 is TGTGCCAGCAGCGTATCGGGTAGCGGGGGCCAGAACATTCAGTACTTC. It yields the protein CASSVSGSGGQNIQYF.

The genes are TRBV6-4 and TRBJ2-3; 11 bases agree with TRBD1. The V and J ends lost 3 bases and 5 bases, in that order; junction bases with no gene match: 1. The CDR3 extends over 14 amino acids. Germline CDR1 is MRHNA and CDR2 is SNTAGT. The CDR3 DNA reads as TGTGCCAGCAGTGAAGGGACAGGGGGAGATACGCAGTATTTT. Amino acids: CASSEGTGGDTQYF.

The chain carries TRBV27 and TRBJ2-1, with TRBD2 matching over 8 bases. V lost 7 bases and J lost 8; bases outside the gene matches: 10. This CDR3 contains 14 residues. Germline CDR1 MNHEY, CDR2 SMNVEV (reference sequence). The CDR3 bases are TGTGCCAGCAACCGAGCGGGAGTTCGCGATGAGCAGTTCTTC. Translating it yields CASNRAGVRDEQFF.

V is TRBV6-5 and J is TRBJ2-7; no definite D call. Trimming stripped 0 bases from V and 12 bases from J, with 18 bases between. Germline CDR1 and CDR2: MNHEY and SVGAGI. This CDR3 region has 14 residues. The CDR3 sequence: CASSYSRTAQVPYF. The CDR3, as DNA: TGTGCCAGCAGTTACTCGAGAACGGCGCAGGTTCCGTACTTC.

Comment on this clone: In the same sample, other DNA sequences code for this CDR3. V gene TRBV19 combines with J gene TRBJ2-1; D perhaps matches TRBD2 (6 bases). This CDR3 is 15 amino acids long. Germline V CDR1 and CDR2: LNHDA, SQIVND (reference sequence). Trimming left V 1 base short and J 2 bases short, with 9 bases between. The CDR3 coding sequence is TGTGCCAGTAGTATAGTGGCGGGACCCTACAATGAGCAGTTCTTC. This translates into CASSIVAGPYNEQFF.

CDR3: CASSEGGEFYEQYF. CDR3 sequence (DNA): TGTGCCAGCAGTGAGGGGGGTGAATTCTACGAGCAGTACTTC. The chain joins TRBV2 to TRBJ2-7, with D possibly TRBD2 on 6 matching bases. CDR1 and CDR2 (germline): SNHLY, FYNNEI. This CDR3 region has 14 residues. Trimming cost V 3 bases and J 3 bases, with 12 bases left between them.

The chain carries TRBV19 and TRBJ2-3, with D tentatively TRBD2 (5 bases). CDR1 and CDR2 (germline): LNHDA, SQIVND (reference sequence). CDR3 length: 13 amino acids. V was trimmed by 5 bases and J by 3 bases, leaving 9 bases between them. The CDR3 protein is CASSSPGTDTQYF. In DNA, the CDR3 is TGTGCCAGTAGTTCTCCGGGAACAGATACGCAGTATTTT.

The chain is built from TRBV30 and TRBJ1-1; TRBD1 aligns across 8 bases. This CDR3 region has 13 residues. CDR1 and CDR2 from the germline V gene are GTSNPN and SVGIG (reference sequence). Losses at the gene ends were 7 bases for V and 8 bases for J; bases not matched to a gene: 12. CDR3 nucleotides: TGTGCCTCCAGACGGGACAGGCCGTCCGAAGCTTTCTTT. Protein sequence: CASRRDRPSEAFF.

The rearrangement joins TRBV2 to TRBJ1-1; D possibly corresponds to TRBD1 (6 bases). V dropped 9 bases and J dropped 1 base, with 9 bases sitting between them. Looked up from germline, CDR1 is SNHLY and CDR2 is FYNNEI. This CDR3 is 12 amino acids long. DNA for the CDR3: TGTGCCAGTTGCAGGGGGAACACTGAAGCTTTCTTT. Translating it yields CASCRGNTEAFF.

J is TRBJ2-2 and V is TRBV27, with D tentatively TRBD2 (6 bases). The CDR3 is 17 residues long. The germline V and J ends were trimmed by 1 base and 2 bases, with 14 bases remaining between them. CDR1 MNHEY and CDR2 SMNVEV come from the germline V gene (reference sequence). DNA for the CDR3: TGTGCCAGCAGTTTATACGGGAGAGGTTTAAACACCGGGGAGCTGTTTTTT. Its translation: CASSLYGRGLNTGELFF.

The chain uses TRBV27 and TRBJ1-2, with TRBD1 matching over 7 bases. The CDR3 runs to 13 residues. The germline gives CDR1 MNHEY, CDR2 SMNVEV (reference sequence). The J segment lost 7 bases and the V segment lost 6 bases, leaving 8 bases of the junction unmatched. In DNA, the CDR3 is TGTGCCAGCAGCTGGACAGGAGGAGGTGGCTACACCTTC. Translated, it gives CASSWTGGGGYTF.

The chain employs TRBV28 and TRBJ1-2; 10 positions agree with TRBD1. This CDR3 region has 12 residues. Germline-derived CDR1 and CDR2 are MDHEN and SYDVKM. The junction had 7 bases not matched to a gene; V was cut back by 6 bases and J by 12 bases. CDR3 DNA sequence: TGTGCCAGCAGCCACGGACAGGGGGGCGACACCTTC. It specifies CASSHGQGGDTF.

This clone was found a few times. The chain joins TRBV7-2 to TRBJ1-1, with D unresolved. Trimming pared 5 bases from V and 1 base from J, leaving 8 bases between. Germline lookup yields CDR1 SGHTA and CDR2 FQGNSA. The CDR3 length is 13 residues. The DNA of the CDR3 is TGTGCCAGCAGCCAAGGGAGGAACACTGAAGCTTTCTTT. Amino acids: CASSQGRNTEAFF.

The chain links TRBV28 to TRBJ2-7; 7 bases map to TRBD2. The V gene's germline CDR1 is MDHEN and CDR2 SYDVKM. There are 16 residues in the CDR3. V lost 2 bases to trimming and J lost 2 bases; unmatched junction nucleotides: 9. Written as DNA, the CDR3 is TGTGCCAGCAGTTTAATAGGCGGGAGCCCCCCCTACGAGCAGTACTTC. Its translation: CASSLIGGSPPYEQYF.

The chain carries TRBV7-9 and TRBJ1-3, with D unresolved. Trimming took 7 bases from V and 4 from J, leaving 11 bases between them. The CDR3 is made up of 13 amino acids. The germline CDR1 and CDR2 sequences are SEHNR and FQNEAQ (reference sequence). The DNA for the CDR3 is TGTGCCAGCATTCCGGAGGTCGGAAACACCATATATTTT. It is translated as CASIPEVGNTIYF. The variable domain in full, with the rest retrieved from reference TRBV7-9 and TRBJ1-3, is DTGVSQNPRHKITKRGQNVTFRCDPISEHNRLYWYRQTLGQGPEFLTYFQNEAQLEKSRLLSDRFSAERPKGSFSTLEIQRTEQGDSAMYLCASIPEVGNTIYFGEGSWLTVV.

The chain uses TRBV7-8 and TRBJ1-1; possibly TRBD1 for D (6 bases). V was pared by 2 bases and J by 5 bases, with 15 bases between. Germline CDR1 is SGHVS and CDR2 is FQNEAQ. This CDR3 contains 15 residues. The CDR3 loop reads CASSLRLPGVTEAFF. The CDR3 bases are TGTGCCAGCAGCTTACGATTGCCAGGGGTGACTGAAGCTTTCTTT.